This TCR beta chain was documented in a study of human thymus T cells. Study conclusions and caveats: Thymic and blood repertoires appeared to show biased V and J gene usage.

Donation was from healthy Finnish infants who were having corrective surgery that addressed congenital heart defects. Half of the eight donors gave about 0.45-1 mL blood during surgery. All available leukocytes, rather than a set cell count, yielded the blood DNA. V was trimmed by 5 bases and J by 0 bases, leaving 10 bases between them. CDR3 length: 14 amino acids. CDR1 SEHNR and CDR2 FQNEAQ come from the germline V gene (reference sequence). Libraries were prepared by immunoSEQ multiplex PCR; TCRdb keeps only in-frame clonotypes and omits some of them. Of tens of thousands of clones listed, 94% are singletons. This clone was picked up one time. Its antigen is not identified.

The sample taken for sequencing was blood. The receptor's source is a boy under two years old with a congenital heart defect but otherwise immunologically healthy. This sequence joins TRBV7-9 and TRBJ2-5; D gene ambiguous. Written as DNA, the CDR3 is TGTGCCAGCAGCCCTTTGACCTACCAAGAGACCCAGTACTTC. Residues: CASSPLTYQETQYF.